Included here is one T cell receptor (beta chain) sequence, with context. PCR involved 60 Vbeta and 13 Jbeta primers. Repertoires were generated with immunoSEQ multiplex PCR, while TCRdb's copy carries only in-frame clones and drops some. This repertoire shows about 190,000 clones, 70% to 75% found once; its top ten account for around 3.3%. The data stem from a study of cytomegalovirus exposure and HLA in healthy donors. Whole-study context: An analysis done earlier identified 90 million to 120 million unique TCR beta sequences from approximately 180 million T cells.

This CDR3 comprises 13 residues. Germline CDR1 SGDLS, CDR2 YYNGEE. The ends were cut back, 4 bases at V and 6 bases at J, with 11 bases in the middle. J is TRBJ2-1 and V is TRBV9; D uncertain. The clonotype comes from a woman in her twenties or thirties in good health and CMV-seropositive. Sequenced input: PBMCs. CDR3 residues: CASSPHLSNEQFF. Here the CDR3 DNA reads TGTGCCAGCAGCCCCCACCTTAGCAATGAGCAGTTCTTC.